The clone carrying this T cell receptor delta chain came up many times. This likely traces to a read error, being one base from a far larger clone. The data were obtained in a study of gamma-delta T cells after stem cell transplantation. TCRdb reanalysed the RT-PCR reads via CATT. The sample shows over 1,000 delta-chain clones, more than 3% of them seen only once. This CDR3 is 21 amino acids long. Germline loops: CDR1 GEAIGNYY, CDR2 EKD. The receptor's source is a human donor. It is not recorded whose cells these are; they may come from a transplant donor. Sequenced sample: gamma-delta T cells. V is TRDV2 and J is TRDJ1; TRDD3 aligns across 12 bases. The CDR3 region is CARDTVGGGWGIRSENDKLIF. DNA for the CDR3: TGTGCCCGTGACACCGTTGGGGGAGGCTGGGGGATACGGTCGGAGAACGATAAACTCATCTTT.